This TCR beta chain was sequenced during a study of cytomegalovirus exposure and HLA in healthy donors. Study results and limitations: An observed cluster of highly shared sequence variants was recorded as a likely sequencing artifact.

The primer mix had 60 Vbeta and 13 Jbeta primers. Measured with immunoSEQ multiplex PCR; TCRdb has only the in-frame clones, and not every one. The table records 110,000 to 150,000 clones, roughly 70% of them present only once. The CDR3 loop spans 15 amino acids. Germline CDR1 and CDR2: LNHDA and SQIVND (reference sequence). V dropped 5 bases and J dropped 0 bases, with 13 bases sitting between them. This clone was observed a few times. What it binds is unknown. What was sequenced was PBMCs. The sequence was obtained from a woman aged 40-49 years in good health and CMV-seronegative. V is TRBV19 and J is TRBJ1-2; weak D call: TRBD1 (6 bases). CDR3 in DNA: TGTGCCAGTAGTGTCTGGGACACCCCTAACTATGGCTACACCTTC. Residues: CASSVWDTPNYGYTF.